The 29 T cell receptor beta chains listed next were all sequenced from one sample in a study of CD8 T cells in Susac syndrome. Random hexamers served to reverse transcribe about 0.45 to 1 ug RNA. TCRdb re-derived calls from the immunoSEQ multiplex PCR reads in MiXCR, one entry per CDR3 protein. The repertoire includes under 250,000 distinct CDR3 sequences, roughly 93% of them detected once, and 0.15% sits in the top ten. Sequencing used CD4+ T cells from PBMCs. These receptors originate from a human donor with Susac syndrome.

The V call is TRBV12-3 or TRBV12-4, the J call TRBJ1-1, with D tentatively TRBD1 (5 bases). The CDR3 consists of 13 residues. V lost 6 bases, J lost 10 bases, and 18 bases lay in between. The CDR3 sequence is CASRPRQLKLAFF. The CDR3 DNA follows: TGTGCCAGCAGGCCCAGACAGCTCAAACTAGCTTTCTTT.

This chain connects TRBV9 to TRBJ1-5; 7 bases agree with TRBD1. CDR1 is SGDLS and CDR2 is YYNGEE in the germline V gene. The CDR3 covers 15 residues. The trim removed 0 bases at V and 7 bases at J, leaving 7 bases unmatched. The CDR3 DNA reads TGTGCCAGCAGCGTAGGGGCAGGGGGTACGCAGCCCCAGCATTTT. This codes for CASSVGAGGTQPQHF.

V and J are TRBV7-2 and TRBJ1-3; TRBD1 matches 7 bases. With 2 bases clipped from V and 4 bases from J, the junction kept 5 bases outside the gene matches. CDR1 SGHTA and CDR2 FQGNSA come from the germline V gene. The CDR3 covers 15 residues. The CDR3 loop is CASSLHPGGGNTIYF. The DNA for the CDR3 is TGTGCCAGCAGCTTACATCCAGGGGGAGGAAACACCATATATTTT.

This sequence joins TRBV30 and TRBJ2-2; no clear D. CDR1 and CDR2 (germline): GTSNPN, SVGIG (reference sequence). V was shortened by 4 bases and J by 0 bases, with 9 bases between the two germline ends. There are 14 residues in the CDR3. CDR3 DNA: TGTGCCTGGAAGCACGGCCCGAACACCGGGGAGCTGTTTTTT. This codes for CAWKHGPNTGELFF.

The gene calls are TRBV5-1 and TRBJ1-1; a possible D gene is TRBD1 (5 bases). This CDR3 spans 13 amino acids. The germline V gene has CDR1 SGHRS and CDR2 YFSETQ. With 0 bases removed from V and 7 bases from J, the gap between germline ends came to 10 bases. This chain's CDR3 is CASSLDSGVEAFF. The CDR3 DNA sequence: TGCGCCAGCAGCTTGGACTCGGGGGTTGAAGCTTTCTTT.

The chain carries TRBV30 and TRBJ1-4; TRBD1 matches at 9 bases. CDR3 length: 14 amino acids. Germline assignment: CDR1 GTSNPN and CDR2 SVGIG (reference sequence). Losses at the gene ends were 3 bases for V and 8 bases for J; bases not matched to a gene: 7. The CDR3: CAWSLSGQGEKLFF. For the CDR3, the DNA is TGTGCCTGGAGCCTGTCAGGACAGGGGGAAAAACTGTTTTTT.

The rearrangement joins TRBV7-3 to TRBJ2-1; 11 bases are a match to TRBD2. The V gene end was trimmed by 1 base and the J gene end by 3 bases; junction bases not matched to a gene: 2. There are 16 residues in the CDR3. The germline V gene has CDR1 SGHTA and CDR2 FQGTGA. CDR3 residues: CASSLNLAGGYNEQFF. CDR3 nucleotide sequence: TGTGCCAGCAGCTTAAACCTAGCGGGGGGCTACAATGAGCAGTTCTTC.

The V gene is TRBV9, the J gene TRBJ1-1; tentative D call: TRBD1 (5 bases). Germline V gives CDR1 SGDLS, CDR2 YYNGEE. Trimming removed 2 bases from V and 8 bases from J, with 13 bases in between. The CDR3 is 13 amino acids. The CDR3 is CASSVNIGAEAFF. As DNA, the CDR3 is TGTGCCAGCAGCGTTAATATCGGGGCCGAAGCTTTCTTT.

This chain connects TRBV20-1 to TRBJ2-7; D possibly corresponds to TRBD1 (5 bases). Germline V gene data show CDR1 as DFQATT and CDR2 as SNEGSKA (reference sequence). The CDR3 has 12 residues. The V end lost 1 base, the J end lost 2 bases, and 6 bases lay between the germline ends. DNA of the CDR3: TGCAGTGCTAGAGCAGGGACCTACGAGCAGTACTTC. It encodes CSARAGTYEQYF.

V is TRBV20-1 and J is TRBJ2-7; 16 positions match TRBD2. V was pared by 2 bases and J by 2 bases, with 3 bases of the junction left unmatched. The germline CDR1 and CDR2 sequences are DFQATT and SNEGSKA (reference sequence). The CDR3 sequence is 16 residues long. CDR3 protein: CSARSGTSGGAYEQYF. The CDR3 region has the DNA TGCAGTGCTAGATCTGGGACTAGCGGGGGGGCCTACGAGCAGTACTTC.

The chain couples TRBV6-1 to TRBJ2-7, with D tentatively TRBD1 (5 bases). The germline CDR1 and CDR2 sequences are MNHNS and SASEGT. Trimming shortened V by 8 bases and J by 9 bases, and 26 bases separated the two germline ends. This CDR3 spans 15 amino acids. The CDR3 DNA reads TGTGCCAGCTCACCGACGGCGCAGCCTCTCCAGGGGCAGTACTTC. Its translation: CASSPTAQPLQGQYF.

The chain links TRBV12-3 or TRBV12-4 to TRBJ1-1, with 11 nucleotides matching TRBD1. V lost 7 bases, J lost 8 bases, and 9 bases stayed unmatched. The CDR3 is 14 residues long. The CDR3 region is CASTLRDRGSEAFF. In nucleotides, the CDR3 is TGTGCCAGCACTCTCCGGGACAGGGGGTCGGAAGCTTTCTTT.

This clonotype showed up just once. This sequence joins TRBV7-9 and TRBJ1-5; tentatively, D is TRBD1 (5 bases). The CDR3 length is 17 residues. Trimming took off 1 base at V and 4 bases at J, with 17 bases between the two ends. Germline-derived CDR1 and CDR2 are SEHNR and FQNEAQ (reference sequence). The CDR3 reads CASSLELAGRGNQPQHF. Written as DNA, the CDR3 is TGTGCCAGCAGCTTAGAGTTGGCAGGGAGAGGGAATCAGCCCCAGCATTTT. Based on the CDR3 plus reference TRBV7-9 and TRBJ1-5, the full variable domain is DTGVSQNPRHKITKRGQNVTFRCDPISEHNRLYWYRQTLGQGPEFLTYFQNEAQLEKSRLLSDRFSAERPKGSFSTLEIQRTEQGDSAMYLCASSLELAGRGNQPQHFGDGTRLSIL.

V usage is TRBV20-1 and J usage is TRBJ1-4, with a tentative D call TRBD1 (6 bases). Germline V gene data show CDR1 as DFQATT and CDR2 as SNEGSKA (reference sequence). This CDR3 has 14 residues. V lost 3 bases, J lost 3 bases, and 11 bases lay in between. In nucleotides, the CDR3 is TGCAGTGCTAGTAAGACAGGCCCTAATGAAAAACTGTTTTTT. Its protein is CSASKTGPNEKLFF.

The rearrangement links TRBV6-2 or TRBV6-3 to TRBJ1-1; 8 bases map to TRBD1. Germline V gives CDR1 MNHEY, CDR2 SVGEGT. This CDR3 has 14 amino acids. The trim removed 2 bases at V and 8 bases at J, leaving 7 bases unmatched. In DNA form, the CDR3 reads TGTGCCAGCAGTTACCCCGAGGACAGGGAGGAAGCTTTCTTT. This translates into CASSYPEDREEAFF.

This sequence joins TRBV27 and TRBJ1-6; tentatively, D is TRBD1 (6 bases). V gave up 7 bases and J gave up 8 bases, with 24 bases separating them. Germline V CDR1 and CDR2: MNHEY, SMNVEV (reference sequence). The CDR3 has 17 residues. The CDR3 sequence is CASTTGVGGGTDSPLHF. The CDR3 nucleotides read TGTGCCAGCACCACCGGGGTGGGGGGCGGGACCGATTCACCCCTCCACTTT.

The rearrangement links TRBV5-1 to TRBJ1-4, with 10 positions matching TRBD1. The V and J ends lost 4 bases and 2 bases, in that order; junction bases with no gene match: 5. Germline V gene data show CDR1 as SGHRS and CDR2 as YFSETQ. The CDR3 is 16 amino acids. The CDR3 sequence is CASSRGQGGTNEKLFF. The CDR3 DNA reads as TGCGCCAGCAGCCGCGGACAGGGGGGGACTAATGAAAAACTGTTTTTT.

The J gene is TRBJ1-6, the V gene TRBV12-3 or TRBV12-4, with D uncertain. The length of the CDR3 is 16 residues. Trimming removed 7 bases from V and 3 bases from J, with 16 bases in between. CDR3 region: CASTPAGDRYNSPLHF. The CDR3 nucleotides are TGTGCCAGCACCCCAGCCGGGGATCGCTATAATTCACCCCTCCACTTT.

The chain couples TRBV19 to TRBJ1-1; TRBD1 matches at 7 bases. The ends lost 11 bases at V and 7 bases at J; junction bases unmatched: 10. This CDR3 is 12 amino acids long. Germline CDR1 is LNHDA and CDR2 is SQIVND (reference sequence). This CDR3 reads CASREGAHEAFF. For the CDR3, the DNA is TGTGCCTCTAGAGAGGGGGCGCATGAAGCTTTCTTT. The whole variable domain, remainder taken from reference TRBV19 and TRBJ1-1, is DGGITQSPKYLFRKEGQNVTLSCEQNLNHDAMYWYRQDPGQGLRLIYYSQIVNDFQKGDIAEGYSVSREKKESFPLTVTSAQKNPTAFYLCASREGAHEAFFGQGTRLTVV.

The V and J genes are TRBV30 and TRBJ1-4; D unresolved. The length of the CDR3 is 13 residues. CDR1 and CDR2 (germline): GTSNPN, SVGIG (reference sequence). V was pared by 8 bases and J by 0 bases, with 10 bases between. CDR3 sequence: CARRQATNEKLFF. The CDR3 DNA sequence: TGTGCCCGAAGGCAGGCAACTAATGAAAAACTGTTTTTT.

This sequence joins TRBV2 and TRBJ2-5; D is perhaps TRBD1 (6 bases). V dropped 3 bases and J dropped 2 bases, with 13 bases sitting between them. CDR3 length equals 15 residues. CDR1 SNHLY and CDR2 FYNNEI come from the germline V gene. The CDR3 loop is CASSEDTGLQETQYF. DNA of the CDR3: TGTGCCAGCAGTGAGGATACAGGGTTACAAGAGACCCAGTACTTC.

This sequence joins TRBV5-4 and TRBJ2-5; 10 nucleotides agree with TRBD2. CDR1 is SGHNT, CDR2 YYREEE, per germline (reference sequence). The CDR3 sequence is 17 residues long. The junction had 9 bases not matched to a gene; V was cut back by 4 bases and J by 0 bases. CDR3 protein: CASSPLSGGRYQETQYF. The CDR3 DNA reads TGTGCCAGCAGCCCCCTTAGCGGGGGGCGGTACCAAGAGACCCAGTACTTC.

This chain uses TRBV12-3 or TRBV12-4 with TRBJ2-7; a weak D match, TRBD2 (6 bases). The CDR3 covers 14 residues. V lost 3 bases to trimming and J lost 0 bases, with 9 bases between them. In DNA, the CDR3 is TGTGCCAGCAGTTTTCGGGGGTTCTCCTACGAGCAGTACTTC. This sequence encodes CASSFRGFSYEQYF.

The chain couples TRBV20-1 to TRBJ1-5, with TRBD1 identical over 11 bases. This CDR3 is built from 13 residues. Unmatched junction bases numbered 3, after V lost 5 bases and J lost 6 bases. Germline loops: CDR1 DFQATT, CDR2 SNEGSKA (reference sequence). The CDR3 nucleotides are TGCAGTGCTGGGACAGGGGGAAGTCAGCCCCAGCATTTT. Translating gives CSAGTGGSQPQHF.

This clonotype was seen a single time. This rearrangement joins TRBV4-1 to TRBJ1-1; D not resolved. This CDR3 has 15 amino acids. The V and J ends lost 4 bases and 4 bases respectively, with 16 bases between them. Germline values: CDR1 MGHRA, CDR2 YSYEKL. The DNA for the CDR3 is TGCGCCAGCAGCCCGGCGCGTTCGCGGCCCACTGAAGCTTTCTTT. Protein: CASSPARSRPTEAFF.

The CDR3 DNA sequence: TGTGCCAGCAGCGTAGAACAGACTTCCTACGAGCAGTACTTC. It specifies CASSVEQTSYEQYF. The chain combines TRBV9 with TRBJ2-7, with D uncertain. Germline values: CDR1 SGDLS, CDR2 YYNGEE. V was trimmed by 0 bases and J by 1 base, leaving 8 bases between them. The CDR3 consists of 14 residues.

This clonotype was detected once. The chain uses TRBV7-2 and TRBJ1-1; tentative D call: TRBD1 (5 bases). CDR1 and CDR2 (germline): SGHTA, FQGNSA. The CDR3 contains 15 residues. Trimming took off 6 bases at V and 6 bases at J, with 20 bases between the two ends. In DNA form, the CDR3 reads TGTGCCAGCAGTTCTTACAATAGGGGCAGGGCTGAAGCTTTCTTT. Its protein product is CASSSYNRGRAEAFF. Full variable domain (outside the CDR3, taken from reference TRBV7-2 and TRBJ1-1): GAGVSQSPSNKVTEKGKDVELRCDPISGHTALYWYRQSLGQGLEFLIYFQGNSAPDKSGLPSDRFSAERTGGSVSTLTIQRTQQEDSAVYLCASSSYNRGRAEAFFGQGTRLTVV.

The CDR3 nucleotides are TGCAGTGCTAGAGAGGGGTACGAGCAGTACTTC. Its translation: CSAREGYEQYF. V gene TRBV20-1 combines with J gene TRBJ2-7; no clear D. CDR1 and CDR2 (germline): DFQATT, SNEGSKA (reference sequence). The CDR3 runs 11 residues. V dropped 0 bases and J dropped 4 bases, with 4 bases sitting between them.

The gene calls are TRBV20-1 and TRBJ1-2; D unresolved. The V and J ends lost 5 bases and 6 bases respectively, with 13 bases between them. The CDR3 totals 12 residues. Germline V gives CDR1 DFQATT, CDR2 SNEGSKA (reference sequence). CDR3 DNA sequence: TGCAGTGCTGTATCGGGGAATAATGGCTACACCTTC. It specifies CSAVSGNNGYTF.